These T cell receptor beta chains were read from a single sample in a study of CD8 T cells in ankylosing spondylitis. TCRdb re-derived calls from the 5' RACE reads in MiXCR, one entry per CDR3 protein. Here the sample spans over 75,000 distinct CDR3 sequences, 7.5% to 9% being singletons. Sequenced sample: blood, either unsorted or a sorted T cell fraction (not recorded which). All receptors derive from a male donor with ankylosing spondylitis or in good health (not recorded which). Both conserved end residues are part of each CDR3. The order of the fields is J gene, V gene, clone size, D gene, CDR3 DNA, CDR3 protein. D genes are given only for firm matches. Clone size is stated in some rows and not others, as once, few, many or a class when expanded.

>TRBJ1-1|TRBV10-3|many|-
TGTGCCATCAGTGTTGACAGACGCTCTTTTAACACTGAAGCTTTCTTT
CAISVDRRSFNTEAFF
>TRBJ1-1|TRBV12-3/TRBV12-4|many|-
TGTGCCAGCAGTCCAACAGGGCCTGAAGCTTTCTTT
CASSPTGPEAFF
>TRBJ1-6|TRBV2|many|-
TGTGCCAGCAGTGAAGGGGTTAGCAATTCACCCCTCCACTTT
CASSEGVSNSPLHF
>TRBJ2-3|TRBV27|many|-
TGTGCCAGCAGTTTAACAGGGATGATGGGCGATACGCAGTATTTT
CASSLTGMMGDTQYF
>TRBJ1-1|TRBV5-1|few|-
TGCGCCAGCAGCTTGTCGGGGGCCTTTGAAGCTTTCTTT
CASSLSGAFEAFF
>TRBJ2-1|TRBV2|many|-
TGTGCCAGCAGTATTTGGGGTTACAATGAGCAGTTCTTC
CASSIWGYNEQFF
>TRBJ1-4|TRBV20-1|many|-
TGCGCAGTGTATCCCAGGGCTGAAAAACTGTTTTTT
CAVYPRAEKLFF
>TRBJ1-5|TRBV12-3/TRBV12-4|many|TRBD1
TGTGCCAGCAGTTACGGCAGGGGGGACAATCAGCCCCAGCATTTT
CASSYGRGDNQPQHF
>TRBJ1-6|TRBV3-1|many|TRBD1
TGTGCCAGCAGCCAAGGATACAGGGGGTCACCCTATAATTCACCCCTCCACTTT
CASSQGYRGSPYNSPLHF
>TRBJ2-6|TRBV7-3|many|-
TGTGCCAGCAGCTTAAGACAGGGGGCCAACGTCCTGACTTTC
CASSLRQGANVLTF
>TRBJ2-1|TRBV20-1|-|TRBD1
TGCAGTGCCTGGGACAGGGGTTGGATCAATGAGCAGTTCTTC
CSAWDRGWINEQFF